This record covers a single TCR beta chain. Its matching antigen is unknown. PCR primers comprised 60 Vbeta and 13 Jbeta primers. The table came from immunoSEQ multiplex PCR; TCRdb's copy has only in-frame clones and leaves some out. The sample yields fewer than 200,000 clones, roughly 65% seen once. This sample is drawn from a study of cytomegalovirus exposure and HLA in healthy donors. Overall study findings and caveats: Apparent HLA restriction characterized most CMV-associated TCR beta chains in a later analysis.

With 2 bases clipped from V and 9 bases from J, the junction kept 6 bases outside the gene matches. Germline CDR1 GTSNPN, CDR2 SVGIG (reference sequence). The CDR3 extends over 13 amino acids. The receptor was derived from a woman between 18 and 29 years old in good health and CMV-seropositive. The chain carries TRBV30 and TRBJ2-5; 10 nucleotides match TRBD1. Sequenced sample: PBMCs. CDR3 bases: TGTGCCTGGAGTAAAAGGGACAGGGGAGCCCAGTACTTC. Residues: CAWSKRDRGAQYF.